This is a list of T cell receptor beta chains from one sample in a study of T-cell memory formation after mild COVID-19. Using its own MiXCR run on the 5' RACE reads, TCRdb lists one record per CDR3 protein. The sample includes around 100,000 distinct CDR3 sequences, 22% of them seen just once. The sequenced sample consisted of PBMCs or a T cell subset sorted from them (not recorded which). The receptors were gathered from a man between 18 and 35 years old who had mild COVID-19 (a few samples of this study predate the infection). Cell type and time point are not known. The CDR3 runs from the conserved cysteine through the conserved F or W. D genes are given only for firm matches. Clone size is given for some rows only: seen once, a few or many times, or a class if the clone is expanded.

TRBV7-9	TRBJ1-2	NA	few	CASSLALGRGINYGYTF	TGTGCCAGCAGCTTAGCGCTGGGCAGGGGCATCAACTATGGCTACACCTTC
TRBV4-1	TRBJ2-3	NA	few	CASSQVYIRTEDTQYF	TGCGCCAGCAGCCAAGTGTATATCAGAACGGAGGATACGCAGTATTTT
TRBV15	TRBJ1-5	NA	few	CATSRDLGTNQPQHF	TGTGCCACCAGCAGAGATCTGGGCACCAATCAGCCCCAGCATTTT
TRBV20-1	TRBJ1-1	NA	NA	CSARGAPAEAFF	TGCAGTGCTAGGGGGGCCCCCGCTGAAGCTTTCTTT
TRBV9	TRBJ1-3	NA	few	CASSAYAGDSENTIYF	TGTGCCAGCAGCGCATATGCAGGGGATTCGGAAAACACCATATATTTT
TRBV6-5	TRBJ2-4	TRBD1	few	CASSYSGRGNIQYF	TGTGCCAGCAGTTACTCCGGCAGGGGGAACATTCAGTACTTC
TRBV27	TRBJ2-2	NA	NA	CASSLFWIGDTGELFF	TGTGCCAGCAGTTTATTCTGGATTGGGGACACCGGGGAGCTGTTTTTT
TRBV18	TRBJ1-2	NA	once	CASSPEGGYGYTF	TGTGCCAGCTCACCTGAAGGAGGCTATGGCTACACCTTC
TRBV2	TRBJ1-1	NA	NA	CASSDPEAFF	TGTGCCAGCAGTGATCCAGAAGCTTTCTTT
TRBV7-3	TRBJ2-1	NA	once	CASSLMGGRGYNEQFF	TGTGCCAGCAGCTTAATGGGTGGCAGGGGTTACAATGAGCAGTTCTTC
TRBV7-9	TRBJ2-5	NA	few	CASSLVVGMETQYF	TGTGCCAGCAGCTTAGTAGTGGGCATGGAGACCCAGTACTTC
TRBV29-1	TRBJ1-2	NA	NA	CSVRDGGGGYTF	TGCAGCGTCCGCGACGGGGGGGGAGGCTACACCTTC
TRBV29-1	TRBJ2-5	TRBD1	NA	CSGDRGIQETQYF	TGCAGCGGAGACAGGGGGATCCAAGAGACCCAGTACTTC
TRBV20-1	TRBJ2-7	NA	NA	CSAREFRGYEQYF	TGCAGTGCTAGAGAGTTCCGGGGGTACGAGCAGTACTTC
TRBV4-1	TRBJ1-5	NA	few	CASSQDQASNQPQHF	TGCGCCAGCAGCCAAGATCAGGCTAGCAATCAGCCCCAGCATTTT
TRBV12-3/TRBV12-4	TRBJ1-1	NA	many	CASSWGGTEAFF	TGTGCCAGCAGTTGGGGGGGCACTGAAGCTTTCTTT
TRBV11-2	TRBJ1-4	NA	few	CASSLFGEKLFF	TGTGCCAGCAGCTTGTTCGGGGAAAAACTGTTTTTT
TRBV29-1	TRBJ1-5	NA	few	CSVGEDSNQPQHF	TGCAGCGTTGGAGAGGATAGCAATCAGCCCCAGCATTTT
TRBV19	TRBJ1-1	NA	few	CASGDGGNTEAFF	TGTGCCAGTGGGGACGGAGGGAACACTGAAGCTTTCTTT
TRBV7-2	TRBJ1-2	NA	NA	CASSLLVTPPHYGYTF	TGTGCCAGCAGCCTCCTGGTGACACCACCCCACTATGGCTACACCTTC
TRBV6-6	TRBJ1-1	TRBD1	NA	CASSSRTGGTEAFF	TGTGCCAGCAGTTCTCGGACAGGCGGCACTGAAGCTTTCTTT
TRBV6-5	TRBJ1-5	NA	NA	CASSYSGHQPQHF	TGTGCCAGCAGTTACTCGGGACACCAGCCCCAGCATTTT
TRBV12-3/TRBV12-4	TRBJ1-5	NA	NA	CASSFSAGVAQHF	TGTGCCAGCAGTTTTTCAGCCGGGGTGGCCCAGCATTTT
TRBV27	TRBJ1-6	TRBD1	NA	CASSYILTGEDSPLHF	TGTGCCAGCAGTTACATATTAACAGGGGAGGATTCACCCCTCCACTTT
TRBV19	TRBJ2-1	TRBD2	NA	CASRTSGGYNEQFF	TGTGCCAGTAGGACTAGCGGGGGGTACAATGAGCAGTTCTTC
TRBV6-2/TRBV6-3	TRBJ1-1	NA	few	CASGTRLGNTEAFF	TGTGCCAGCGGTACAAGACTGGGGAACACTGAAGCTTTCTTT
TRBV4-1	TRBJ1-1	TRBD1	few	CASSQAGTGGVDTEAFF	TGCGCCAGCAGCCAAGCCGGGACAGGGGGTGTAGACACTGAAGCTTTCTTT
TRBV5-6	TRBJ2-5	TRBD1	many	CASSWATGRETQYF	TGTGCCAGCAGCTGGGCGACAGGGCGAGAGACCCAGTACTTC
TRBV7-9	TRBJ2-5	NA	NA	CASSENPGPLKTQYF	TGTGCCAGCAGCGAAAATCCTGGGCCTCTGAAGACCCAGTACTTC
TRBV7-2	TRBJ2-2	NA	NA	CASSPGWGTGELFF	TGTGCCAGCAGCCCCGGGTGGGGCACCGGGGAGCTGTTTTTT
TRBV6-2/TRBV6-3	TRBJ2-5	NA	few	CASGRVAETQYF	TGTGCCAGCGGCAGGGTGGCAGAGACCCAGTACTTC
TRBV4-3	TRBJ2-7	NA	few	CASSLKPDSYEQYF	TGCGCCAGCAGCCTCAAGCCCGATTCCTACGAGCAGTACTTC
TRBV11-2	TRBJ1-3	NA	NA	CASSFYSGIYSGNTIYF	TGTGCCAGCAGCTTTTACTCAGGGATCTACTCTGGAAACACCATATATTTT
TRBV6-6	TRBJ2-2	NA	NA	CASSYSWGAGELFF	TGTGCCAGCAGTTACTCGTGGGGTGCCGGGGAGCTGTTTTTT
TRBV13	TRBJ2-5	NA	few	CASSQRGSQETQYF	TGTGCCAGCAGCCAGAGGGGCAGTCAAGAGACCCAGTACTTC
TRBV7-6	TRBJ2-5	TRBD1	NA	CASSWAGTGDRETQYF	TGTGCCAGCAGCTGGGCCGGGACAGGGGACAGAGAGACCCAGTACTTC
TRBV6-6	TRBJ1-2	NA	NA	CASSYSRDANSRRGDGYTF	TGTGCCAGCAGTTACTCCAGGGACGCGAACAGCCGTAGGGGGGATGGCTACACCTTC
TRBV12-3/TRBV12-4	TRBJ1-5	NA	NA	CASREGGGNQPQHF	TGTGCCAGCAGGGAGGGTGGAGGGAATCAGCCCCAGCATTTT
TRBV7-8	TRBJ2-1	TRBD2	many	CASSVLAGVDRNEQFF	TGTGCCAGCAGCGTACTAGCGGGGGTCGACAGGAATGAGCAGTTCTTC
TRBV30	TRBJ1-2	NA	NA	CASPAGRRRGYTF	TGTGCCTCGCCCGCAGGCAGAAGGAGGGGCTACACCTTC
TRBV29-1	TRBJ2-7	NA	NA	CSVVGLEGEQYF	TGCAGCGTTGTAGGGCTGGAAGGCGAGCAGTACTTC
TRBV30	TRBJ1-3	TRBD1	NA	CAWSVDRAGNTIYF	TGTGCCTGGAGTGTCGACAGGGCTGGAAACACCATATATTTT
TRBV15	TRBJ2-5	NA	many	CATSRDLETQYF	TGTGCCACCAGCAGAGATTTGGAGACCCAGTACTTC
TRBV5-1	TRBJ2-1	TRBD1	NA	CASSLAGTGKQFF	TGCGCCAGCAGCTTGGCGGGGACAGGGAAGCAGTTCTTC
TRBV6-5	TRBJ2-1	NA	few	CASSENRDYYNEQFF	TGTGCCAGCAGTGAAAACAGGGATTACTACAATGAGCAGTTCTTC
TRBV7-2	TRBJ2-1	TRBD2	NA	CASIYLAGGDNEQFF	TGTGCCAGCATATACCTAGCGGGGGGCGACAATGAGCAGTTCTTC
TRBV10-3	TRBJ2-3	TRBD1	NA	CAIRDRGRGDTQYF	TGTGCCATCAGGGACAGGGGGCGTGGAGATACGCAGTATTTT
TRBV6-5	TRBJ2-7	NA	few	CASSPGEAYEQYF	TGTGCCAGCAGTCCAGGGGAAGCCTACGAGCAGTACTTC
TRBV7-2	TRBJ1-2	NA	once	CASSFEGNGYTF	TGTGCCAGCAGCTTCGAGGGAAATGGCTACACCTTC
TRBV12-3/TRBV12-4	TRBJ2-2	NA	NA	CASSSGTPTGELFF	TGTGCCAGCAGTTCCGGGACTCCAACCGGGGAGCTGTTTTTT
TRBV5-6	TRBJ1-1	NA	NA	CASSLGSSNTEAFF	TGTGCCAGCAGCTTGGGGAGTTCGAACACTGAAGCTTTCTTT
TRBV12-3/TRBV12-4	TRBJ1-5	TRBD1	NA	CASSFIGQGANQPQHF	TGTGCCAGCAGTTTTATCGGACAGGGAGCCAATCAGCCCCAGCATTTT
TRBV5-8	TRBJ1-2	TRBD1	few	CASSSARDRALDGYTF	TGTGCCAGCAGCTCAGCTCGGGACAGGGCTTTAGATGGCTACACCTTC
TRBV4-1	TRBJ2-3	NA	NA	CASSQGGGATDTQYF	TGCGCCAGCAGCCAAGGTGGGGGGGCCACAGATACGCAGTATTTT